These T cell receptor beta chains were read from a single sample in a study of T cell responses to AZD1222 COVID-19 vaccine. Assay: immunoSEQ multiplex PCR; the TCRdb copy retains only in-frame clones and omits some. The table lists approximately 92,000 clones, approximately 90% of them singletons, with about 24% in the top ten. The sequences come from peripheral blood, collected on day 0 of AZD1222 vaccination. These receptors were obtained from an adult in good health. Both conserved end residues are part of each CDR3. A D gene is named only where the DNA matches it firmly. Clone size is shown for a subset of rows, as once, few, many or a class of expanded clone.

>TRBD1|-|TRBV6-2/TRBV6-3|TRBJ2-7
TGTGCCAGCAGTTGGCCGGGACAGCAAACGTACGAGCAGTACTTC
CASSWPGQQTYEQYF
>-|-|TRBV7-8|TRBJ1-2
TGTGCCAGCAGCTCGGGACAACTCTATGGCTACACCTTC
CASSSGQLYGYTF
>TRBD1|-|TRBV7-3|TRBJ2-1
TGTGCCAGCAGCGCAACAGGGGGGAATGAGCAGTTCTTC
CASSATGGNEQFF
>-|-|TRBV9|TRBJ2-7
TGTGCCAGCAGCGTAGCTTCTAGGGGGTTGTCTTCCGAGCAGTACTTC
CASSVASRGLSSEQYF
>-|-|TRBV7-2|TRBJ1-1
TGTGCCAGCAGCGACGCCACCTCGACAGGGAACACTGAAGCTTTCTTT
CASSDATSTGNTEAFF
>-|-|TRBV24-1|TRBJ2-3
TGTGCCACCAGTGAAGCGGAGGGCCGATACACAGATACGCAGTATTTT
CATSEAEGRYTDTQYF
>-|once|TRBV11-3|TRBJ1-6
TGTGCCAGCAGCTCATCCGGGACCAATTCACCCCTCCACTTT
CASSSSGTNSPLHF
>-|-|TRBV5-1|TRBJ2-2
TGCGCCAGCAGACTAGCCCTAAACACCGGGGAGCTGTTTTTT
CASRLALNTGELFF
>-|once|TRBV6-2/TRBV6-3|TRBJ1-2
TGTGCCAGCAGTTACTCGGGCGCGACGAGATATGGCTACACCTTC
CASSYSGATRYGYTF
>TRBD1|-|TRBV5-4|TRBJ2-2
TGTGCCAGCAGTCCCGACAGGGTCGGGGAGCTGTTTTTT
CASSPDRVGELFF
>-|-|TRBV18|TRBJ2-7
TGTGCCAGCTCACCACCGTCAGAGGGTGAGTTAGAGCAGTACTTC
CASSPPSEGELEQYF
>-|-|TRBV5-8|TRBJ2-3
TGTGCCAGCAGCTTGCCTCAGGGAGATACGCAGTATTTT
CASSLPQGDTQYF
>-|-|TRBV4-3|TRBJ1-4
TGCGCCAGCAGCGCTCGGGAAACTAATGAAAAACTGTTTTTT
CASSARETNEKLFF
>-|-|TRBV4-3|TRBJ1-3
TGCGCCAGCAGCTCGGACACCAACTCTGGAAACACCATATATTTT
CASSSDTNSGNTIYF
>-|-|TRBV19|TRBJ1-6
TGTGCCAGTAGTATAAGGCAGGGACCCCTCCACTTT
CASSIRQGPLHF
>TRBD1|-|TRBV5-4|TRBJ1-2
TGTGCCAGCAGCTCGGGACAGGGAGACTCCCCGGGGGGCTACACCTTC
CASSSGQGDSPGGYTF
>-|-|TRBV2|TRBJ1-1
TGTGCCAGCAGTGAACGTACAGGGACGGAAGCTTTCTTT
CASSERTGTEAFF
>-|-|TRBV7-2|TRBJ2-3
TGTGCCAGCAGCCTTTTGAGGGGGGATACGCAGTATTTT
CASSLLRGDTQYF
>-|-|TRBV18|TRBJ1-2
TGTGCCAGCTCCCCAAGGGCATCTAACTATGGCTACACCTTC
CASSPRASNYGYTF
>-|-|TRBV3-1/TRBV3-2|TRBJ1-1
TGTGCCAGCAGCCAAGTTAGTCGGCAGGAAGCTTTCTTT
CASSQVSRQEAFF
>-|-|TRBV7-6|TRBJ2-7
TGTGCCAGCAGCCCATCAGTGAGCTCCTACGAGCAGTACTTC
CASSPSVSSYEQYF
>TRBD2|-|TRBV11-3|TRBJ2-7
TGTGCCAGCAGCTACGCTAGCGGGGTAAACGAGCAGTACTTC
CASSYASGVNEQYF
>-|once|TRBV14|TRBJ2-1
TGTGCCAGCAGCCGCACAGGCTCCTACAATGAGCAGTTCTTC
CASSRTGSYNEQFF
>-|-|TRBV18|TRBJ1-6
TGTGCCAGCTCACCTATCGACAGCTACAATTCACCCCTCCACTTT
CASSPIDSYNSPLHF
>TRBD1|-|TRBV6-5|TRBJ2-7
TGTGCCAGCAGTAACGGACAGGGGGCGGACGAGCAGTACTTC
CASSNGQGADEQYF
>-|-|TRBV7-5|TRBJ1-5
TGTGCCAGAAGCCCGGTGAAAACTCCCCCCAATCAGCCCCAGCATTTT
CARSPVKTPPNQPQHF
>TRBD1|-|TRBV20-1|TRBJ1-5
TGCAGTGCTAGTGGCGGACAGGGATCGAGTCAGCCCCAGCATTTT
CSASGGQGSSQPQHF
>TRBD2|once|TRBV7-2|TRBJ2-3
TGTGCCAGCAGCTTAGCCGTAGCGGGGGGCACAGATACGCAGTATTTT
CASSLAVAGGTDTQYF
>-|once|TRBV6-6|TRBJ2-1
TGTGCCAGCAAACAGAACAGGGCTCTCTCCTACAATGAGCAGTTCTTC
CASKQNRALSYNEQFF
>TRBD2|-|TRBV6-4|TRBJ2-1
TGTGCCAGCAGTGCCGGGGGGATAAATGAGCAGTTCTTC
CASSAGGINEQFF
>-|-|TRBV5-1|TRBJ2-4
TGCGCCAGCAGCTTGTTAATGTCGGACATTCAGTACTTC
CASSLLMSDIQYF
>-|-|TRBV19|TRBJ2-7
TGTGCCAGTAAGGGTCCGGGGAGCGAGCAGTACTTC
CASKGPGSEQYF
>-|-|TRBV5-6|TRBJ2-7
TGTGCCAGCAGCGCCAGGGGTGGACCCTACGAGCAGTACTTC
CASSARGGPYEQYF
>-|-|TRBV4-3|TRBJ1-5
TGCGCCAGCAGCCAAGATAGAGACAGCCTGCCGAGTCAGCCCCAGCATTTT
CASSQDRDSLPSQPQHF
>TRBD1|-|TRBV7-9|TRBJ1-1
TGTGCCAGCAGCCCCGGACAGGTGAAGACTGAAGCTTTCTTT
CASSPGQVKTEAFF
>-|-|TRBV7-2|TRBJ1-2
TGTGCCAGCAGCTTAGTGGGGTCGGATGGCTACACCTTC
CASSLVGSDGYTF
>TRBD1|-|TRBV29-1|TRBJ1-5
TGCAGCGCATCGACAGGGGCGGGTCAGCCCCAGCATTTT
CSASTGAGQPQHF
>-|-|TRBV7-3|TRBJ1-2
TGTGCCAGCAGCCAGGGGAACGGATCACCATTCTTC
CASSQGNGSPFF
>-|-|TRBV28|TRBJ2-2
TGTGCCAGCAGGGCTGGAGGGACGGGCGGGGAGCTGTTTTTT
CASRAGGTGGELFF
>-|-|TRBV19|TRBJ1-2
TGTGCCAGTTCTAGGAGGGGGGAGAGGGGCTACACCTTC
CASSRRGERGYTF
>-|-|TRBV3-1/TRBV3-2|TRBJ2-3
TGTGCCAGCAGCCAAGGGGGGAGGCCGCAGTATTTT
CASSQGGRPQYF
>TRBD1|-|TRBV28|TRBJ1-3
TGTGCCAGCAGTTTACAGGGGGCCGGGGGAAACACCATATATTTT
CASSLQGAGGNTIYF
>TRBD1|-|TRBV6-5|TRBJ1-5
TGTGCCAGCGGACAGGCCCGGGGCCAGCCCCAGCATTTT
CASGQARGQPQHF
>-|-|TRBV4-3|TRBJ2-6
TGCGCCAGCAGCCAAGATCTCGCCAGGTGGGCCTCTGGGGCCAACGTCCTGACTTTC
CASSQDLARWASGANVLTF
>-|-|TRBV6-5|TRBJ1-2
TGTGCCAGCAGTTACGGAACAGGACTCTATGGCTACACCTTC
CASSYGTGLYGYTF